This TCR beta chain was sequenced in a study of T cell responses to AZD1222 COVID-19 vaccine. Sequencing was performed with immunoSEQ multiplex PCR; in TCRdb, only in-frame clones are kept and a portion is missing. This sample has some 150,000 clones; approximately 89% occur once, and the top ten carry roughly 1.5%. Specimen: peripheral blood, collected 28 days after the second AZD1222 dose. The TCR comes from an adult who received the AZD1222 COVID-19 vaccine.

The CDR3 is CASSHDWNTEAFF. The CDR3 DNA follows: TGTGCCAGCAGCCATGACTGGAACACTGAAGCTTTCTTT. The gene calls are TRBV4-2 and TRBJ1-1, with no clear D. The CDR3 extends over 13 amino acids. Deletions cut 3 bases from V and 1 base from J, with 6 bases between. The germline V gene encodes CDR1 LGHNA and CDR2 YNFKEQ.